This TCR beta chain was retrieved from a study of siplizumab effects on memory and regulatory T cells. After removal of 4 bases from V and 10 bases from J, the junction contained 8 bases not matched to a gene. Germline-derived CDR1 and CDR2 are SEHNR and FQNEAQ (reference sequence). This CDR3 spans 15 amino acids. Profiled with immunoSEQ multiplex PCR; TCRdb holds only in-frame clones, not every one. The sample carries about 72,000 clones, about 89% recorded once. Of note for this clone: What it binds is not known.

Study-wide results and limits: Among sequences traceable to unstimulated CD4+ memory cells, alloreactive ones were significantly reduced by siplizumab. On average, nearly 70% of mappable alloreactive CD4+ clones were Treg-derived under siplizumab, against 25% to 30% in controls. Apparently more diverse than memory cells, naive T cells also seemed major alloresponse contributors.

The TCR originated in a human donor in good health. The V call is TRBV7-9, the J call TRBJ2-1; TRBD2 matches at 12 bases. The sequenced material came from CD8+ T cells sorted from blood. In DNA, the CDR3 is TGTGCCAGCAGCTCCGGGACTAGCGGGTTCCGGGAGCAGTTCTTC. Translation gives CASSSGTSGFREQFF. Drawing the rest from reference TRBV7-9 and TRBJ2-1, the complete variable domain is DTGVSQNPRHKITKRGQNVTFRCDPISEHNRLYWYRQTLGQGPEFLTYFQNEAQLEKSRLLSDRFSAERPKGSFSTLEIQRTEQGDSAMYLCASSSGTSGFREQFFGPGTRLTVL.